The rows below give T cell receptor beta chains drawn from one sample of a study of control samples from healthy donors and cancer patients. Here immunoSEQ multiplex PCR was the method, and the copy in TCRdb shows in-frame clones only, minus some. The data contain about 130,000 clones, around 94% of them seen just once; the ten biggest clones take up 12% to 15%. The sequenced sample consisted of PBMCs. Receptors were obtained from a man between 60 and 75 years old with colorectal cancer. Both conserved end residues are part of each CDR3. A D gene is named only where the DNA matches it firmly.

j_call: TRBJ2-1
d_call: NA
v_call: TRBV30
cdr3_nt: TGTGCCTGGAGTTCAGACAGTTACAATGAGCAGTTCTTC
cdr3_aa: CAWSSDSYNEQFF

j_call: TRBJ1-2
d_call: NA
v_call: TRBV9
cdr3_nt: TGTGCCAGCAGCGTAGATGACAGGAGGGCCACGGGTGGCTACACCTTC
cdr3_aa: CASSVDDRRATGGYTF

j_call: TRBJ1-6
d_call: TRBD1
v_call: TRBV7-9
cdr3_nt: TGTGCCAGCAACAGGGGGCAGGGTGGGTTCGTATCGGATTCACCCCTCCACTTT
cdr3_aa: CASNRGQGGFVSDSPLHF

j_call: TRBJ1-1
d_call: NA
v_call: TRBV6-2/TRBV6-3
cdr3_nt: TGTGCCAGCAGTTACGCTACAGGGAGCCCCTTCCCACACACTGAAGCTTTCTTT
cdr3_aa: CASSYATGSPFPHTEAFF

j_call: TRBJ1-4
d_call: TRBD1
v_call: TRBV5-1
cdr3_nt: TGCGCCAGCAGCCGACAGGGGGTTAATGAAAAACTGTTTTTT
cdr3_aa: CASSRQGVNEKLFF

j_call: TRBJ1-5
d_call: NA
v_call: TRBV18
cdr3_nt: TGTGCCAGCTCACGCGGGACGGCCTATAGCAATCAGCCCCAGCATTTT
cdr3_aa: CASSRGTAYSNQPQHF

j_call: TRBJ1-6
d_call: NA
v_call: TRBV19
cdr3_nt: TGTGCCAGTAGGACAAGCTCCTATAATTCACCCCTCCACTTT
cdr3_aa: CASRTSSYNSPLHF

j_call: TRBJ1-1
d_call: NA
v_call: TRBV30
cdr3_nt: TGTGCCTGGAGTAGGGGGAGGAAAAACACTGAAGCTTTCTTT
cdr3_aa: CAWSRGRKNTEAFF

j_call: TRBJ2-3
d_call: TRBD1
v_call: TRBV7-2
cdr3_nt: TGTGCCAGCAGCCTAGACAGGGGGGACACAGATACGCAGTATTTT
cdr3_aa: CASSLDRGDTDTQYF

j_call: TRBJ1-4
d_call: TRBD1
v_call: TRBV25-1
cdr3_nt: TGTGCCAGCAGTGTAGCAGGGGGCGGTGAAAAACTGTTTTTT
cdr3_aa: CASSVAGGGEKLFF

j_call: TRBJ2-2
d_call: TRBD1
v_call: TRBV4-3
cdr3_nt: TGCGCCAGCAGCCTACAGGGGGCGGCCCCCGGGGAGCTGTTTTTT
cdr3_aa: CASSLQGAAPGELFF